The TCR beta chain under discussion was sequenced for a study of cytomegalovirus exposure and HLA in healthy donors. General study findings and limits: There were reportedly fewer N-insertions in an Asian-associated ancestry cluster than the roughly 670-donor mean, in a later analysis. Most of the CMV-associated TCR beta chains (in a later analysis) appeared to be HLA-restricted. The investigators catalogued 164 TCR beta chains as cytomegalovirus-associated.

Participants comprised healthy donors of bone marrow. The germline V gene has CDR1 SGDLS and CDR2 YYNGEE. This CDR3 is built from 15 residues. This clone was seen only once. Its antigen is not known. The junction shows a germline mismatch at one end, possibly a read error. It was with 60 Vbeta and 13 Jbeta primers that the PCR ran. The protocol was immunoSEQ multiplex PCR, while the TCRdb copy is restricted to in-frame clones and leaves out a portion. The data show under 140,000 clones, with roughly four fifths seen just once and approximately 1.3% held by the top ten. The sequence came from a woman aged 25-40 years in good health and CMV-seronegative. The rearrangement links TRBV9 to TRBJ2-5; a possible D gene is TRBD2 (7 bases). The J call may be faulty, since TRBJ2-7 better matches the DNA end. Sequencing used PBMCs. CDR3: CTSSEGGTASYEQYF. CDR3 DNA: TGTACCAGCAGCGAGGGGGGGACGGCCTCCTACGAGCAGTACTTC.